The following is a T cell receptor (beta chain) sequence with its context. The antigen is undetermined. The protocol was immunoSEQ multiplex PCR, while the TCRdb copy is restricted to in-frame clones and leaves out a portion. Altogether 55,000 to 85,000 clones are present, around nine tenths being singletons, with the ten largest covering under 4.5%. The data stem from a study of chemoradiotherapy in HPV16-positive cancers. The wider study: Two HPV16-positive patients' cells yielded candidate HPV-specific clones and common motifs. Whole-study results and caveats: Only a couple of HPV16-positive patients supplied the functional HPV-specificity definition. During treatment, candidate HPV-specific clones and E7-related motifs expanded in tumor. Better recurrence-free survival went with HPV-responsive T-cell expansion in HPV16-positive patients.

In germline, CDR1 is SGHTA, CDR2 FQGTGA. The ends were cut back, 5 bases at V and 6 bases at J, with 13 bases in the middle. The CDR3 sequence is 13 residues long. The source material was blood, sampled from a patient who underwent chemoradiotherapy. The receptor was derived from a human donor with HPV-associated anogenital cancer. This chain links TRBV7-3 with TRBJ1-2; tentatively, D is TRBD1 (6 bases). In nucleotides, the CDR3 is TGTGCCAGCAGCAATGCGGGGGCAGATGGCTACACCTTC. This translates into CASSNAGADGYTF.